This T cell receptor (beta chain) was profiled in a study of sequential checkpoint blockade in melanoma (dated by TCRdb to between 2018 and 2021). The study in broad terms: Using 1:1 randomization, the trial assigned patients either to first-line nivolumab followed by ipilimumab (arm A) or to ipilimumab followed by nivolumab (arm B). DNA from roughly 92 pretreatment melanoma tumor samples was subjected to TCRbeta immunosequencing. Roughly four fifths of the matched pre- and post-treatment tumor biopsy pairs came from the same lesion. Maintenance nivolumab came after each of the two trial sequences. Matched tumor biopsies were taken from about two dozen patients before treatment and at week 13, after single-agent nivolumab (arm A) or ipilimumab (arm B). What the study reported, not specific to this receptor: Within-arm analyses of tumor T-cell fraction were limited by small sample sizes and reduced statistical power. In the nivolumab-first arm (arm A), pretreatment tumor TIL clonality was associated with response (P = .04). Tumor T-cell fraction and clonality were correlated with PD-L1 staining and CD8+ T-cell counts, but not with mutational load. Larger, independent patient cohorts are needed to validate the response-prediction model that combines TCR metrics and mutation burden. Clinical benefit was about 30 times more likely to be achieved by patients whose tumor T-cell fraction and clonality increased by week 13.

TCRbeta CDR3 regions were immunosequenced from genomic DNA with the immunoSEQ Assay. Prior to high-throughput sequencing, genomic DNA was amplified by bias-controlled multiplex PCR. The study's processing was this. To quantify the absolute abundance of each unique TCRbeta CDR3 region, the sequences were collapsed and filtered. Clonality, defined as 1 minus Pielou's evenness, was calculated using productive rearrangements only. To compute tumor T-cell fraction, TCRbeta template counts were normalized to usable DNA, with usable DNA estimated from several housekeeping genes. Clones with significantly greater frequencies in on-treatment versus baseline samples were identified using a previously published method. Entries here come from immuneACCESS through TCRdb and include only in-frame sequences with V and J called. Some clones fail to appear in such tables; in the studies checked, an unresolved V gene covers under half of the shortfall, and the cause of the remainder is unknown. Clone size and the V and J calls come from that table; the DNA yielded D and trimming. For this sample the table gives about 5,500 clones, of which under 45% were detected only once. Roughly 10% of the sample is taken by the ten largest.

Remarks on this clone: Its antigen remains undetermined. No base quality values were provided; no much bigger clone lies one nucleotide off.

The sample's treatment or condition, from its label and the paper: randomized to nivolumab then ipilimumab (arm A) or the reverse (arm B). None of the patients in the trial had previously been given DNA-damaging chemotherapy. CheckMate 064, a randomized, open-label phase II trial of sequential checkpoint blockade, was the source of the samples, all of which came from patients with melanoma. Tumor TCR sequencing used genomic DNA from formalin-fixed paraffin-embedded (FFPE) tissue samples. V loses 0 bases, J loses 7 bases, and the germline ends lie 13 bases apart. Reading from cysteine to phenylalanine, the CDR3 counts 15 amino acids. Only the CDR3 region is kept as DNA, spanning 45 bases read in frame from base 1. The CDR1 and CDR2 encoded by the germline V gene (reference sequence) are MNHEY and SMNVEV.

The sequence derives from a human donor with melanoma. The chain is made from TRBV27 and TRBJ2-1; no confident D gene assignment can be made. Source: tumor tissue (inferred from file names), taken from a patient given nivolumab and ipilimumab in sequence. The CDR3 reads as follows: CASSLSPYLGNEQFF. In nucleotide form, the sequence is TGTGCCAGCAGTTTATCTCCCTACCTGGGGAATGAGCAGTTCTTC.